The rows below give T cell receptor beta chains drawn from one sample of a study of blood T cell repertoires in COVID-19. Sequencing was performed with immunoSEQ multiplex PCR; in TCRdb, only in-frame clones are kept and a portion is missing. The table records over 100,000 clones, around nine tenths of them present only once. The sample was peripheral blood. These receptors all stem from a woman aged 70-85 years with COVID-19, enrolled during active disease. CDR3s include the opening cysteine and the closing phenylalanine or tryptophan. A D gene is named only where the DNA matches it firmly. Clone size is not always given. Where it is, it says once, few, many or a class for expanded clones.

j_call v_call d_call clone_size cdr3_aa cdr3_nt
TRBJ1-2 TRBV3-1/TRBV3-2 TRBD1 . CASSHDREHGYTF TGTGCCAGCAGCCATGACAGGGAACATGGCTACACCTTC
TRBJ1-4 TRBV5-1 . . CASSLRATNEKLFF TGCGCCAGCAGCTTGCGCGCAACTAATGAAAAACTGTTTTTT
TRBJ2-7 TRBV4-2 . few CASSQDDGGTYEQYF TGTGCCAGCAGCCAAGATGACGGGGGAACCTACGAGCAGTACTTC
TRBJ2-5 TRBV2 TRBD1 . CASSRGQGREETQYF TGTGCCAGCAGTCGAGGACAGGGGAGGGAAGAGACCCAGTACTTC
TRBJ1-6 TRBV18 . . CASSATESLGSPLHF TGTGCCAGCTCAGCCACGGAGTCTCTCGGGTCACCCCTCCACTTT
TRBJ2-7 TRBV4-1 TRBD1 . CASSQDRQDRGYEQYF TGCGCCAGCAGCCAAGACCGGCAGGACAGGGGCTACGAGCAGTACTTC
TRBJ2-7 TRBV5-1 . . CASSLGLPPTYEQYF TGCGCCAGCAGCTTAGGACTACCCCCCACCTACGAGCAGTACTTC
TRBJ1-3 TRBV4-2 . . CASSQTGSSGNTIYF TGTGCCAGCAGCCAAACAGGGTCCTCTGGAAACACCATATATTTT
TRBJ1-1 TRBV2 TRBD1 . CASSPSTGGADTEAFF TGTGCCAGCAGCCCCTCGACAGGGGGCGCCGACACTGAAGCTTTCTTT
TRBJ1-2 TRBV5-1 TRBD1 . CASSQRTGLGGYTF TGCGCCAGCTCCCAACGGACAGGGCTCGGTGGCTACACCTTC
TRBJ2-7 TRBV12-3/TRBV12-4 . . CASSIDTDYEQYF TGTGCCAGCAGTATAGACACCGACTACGAGCAGTACTTC
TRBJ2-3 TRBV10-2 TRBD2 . CASRLAGEGADTQYF TGCGCCAGCAGATTAGCGGGGGAGGGCGCAGATACGCAGTATTTT
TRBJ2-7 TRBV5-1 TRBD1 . CASSKGQGGPYEQYF TGCGCCAGCAGCAAGGGACAGGGGGGTCCCTACGAGCAGTACTTC
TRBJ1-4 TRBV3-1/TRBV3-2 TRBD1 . CASSQSGQGDEKLFF TGTGCCAGCAGCCAGAGCGGACAGGGGGATGAAAAACTGTTTTTT
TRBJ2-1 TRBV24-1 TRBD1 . CATQRTGSFNEQFF TGTGCCACCCAAAGGACAGGGTCGTTCAATGAGCAGTTCTTC
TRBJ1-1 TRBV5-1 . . CASSLPFDTVNTEAFF TGCGCCAGCAGCCTGCCCTTCGACACGGTTAACACTGAAGCTTTCTTT
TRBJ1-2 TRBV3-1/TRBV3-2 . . CASSLRTRDGYTF TGTGCCAGCAGCCTTCGGACAAGGGATGGCTACACCTTC
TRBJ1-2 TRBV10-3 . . CAIRQDNYGYTF TGTGCCATCAGGCAGGATAACTATGGCTACACCTTC
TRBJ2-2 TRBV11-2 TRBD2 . CASSLGLAGELFF TGTGCCAGCAGCTTAGGACTAGCAGGGGAGCTGTTTTTT
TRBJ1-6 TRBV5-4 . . CASSLDRSSYNSPLHF TGTGCCAGCAGCTTGGACAGGAGCTCCTATAATTCACCCCTCCACTTT
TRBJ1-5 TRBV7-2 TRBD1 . CASSLGTGTRQPQHF TGTGCCAGCAGCTTAGGGACAGGGACGCGTCAGCCCCAGCATTTT
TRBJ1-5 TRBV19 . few CASSLGQLRSQPQHF TGTGCCAGTAGTCTTGGACAGTTGCGGTCTCAGCCCCAGCATTTT